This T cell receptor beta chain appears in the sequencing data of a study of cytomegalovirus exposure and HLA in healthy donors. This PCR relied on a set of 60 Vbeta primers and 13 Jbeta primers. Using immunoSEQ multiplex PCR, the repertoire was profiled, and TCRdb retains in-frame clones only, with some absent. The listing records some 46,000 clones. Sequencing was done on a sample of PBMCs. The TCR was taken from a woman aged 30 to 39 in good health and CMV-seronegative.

The DNA of the CDR3 is TGCGCCAGCGCATACCGGGAGGCTGGCGAGCAGTACTTC. It translates to CASAYREAGEQYF. The V call is TRBV5-1, the J call TRBJ2-7; 7 bases are shared with TRBD2. Germline assignment: CDR1 SGHRS and CDR2 YFSETQ. The CDR3 is 13 residues long. V shed 7 bases and J 6 bases; nucleotides not matched to a gene: 10.